This record covers a single T cell receptor beta chain. Its antigen is unidentified. Distinct nucleotide sequences in the sample also encode this CDR3. The sample is drawn from a study of OX40 agonist ivuxolimab in advanced cancers. Study-wide context: Earlier treatment with anti-PD-1, anti-PD-L1 or anti-CTLA-4 was permitted, and about 40% had received some.

Collection of blood occurred at baseline, at cycle 4 day 1, and at cycle 7 day 1. TCRdb keeps only in-frame clones here, not all; method: immunoSEQ multiplex PCR. The data show fewer than 80,000 clones, 85% seen once. Study results and limitations: Determination of antigen specificity was not performed for the expanded peripheral T cells.

Specimen: CD4+ or CD8+ T cells sorted from blood, collected in a trial of the OX40 agonist ivuxolimab. This sequence was found in an adult with an advanced solid tumor such as melanoma, head and neck, liver or kidney cancer.

The CDR3: CASSFGSNYGYTF. CDR3 nucleotide sequence: TGTGCCAGCAGCTTTGGGTCTAACTATGGCTACACCTTC. V usage is TRBV7-6 and J usage is TRBJ1-2; the D is unclear. Trimming left V 3 bases short and J 0 bases short, with 5 bases between. Germline assignment: CDR1 SGHVS and CDR2 FNYEAQ. The CDR3 extends over 13 amino acids.